This TCR beta chain was identified in a study of CD4 T cells in relation to SARS-CoV-2 and coronaviruses. Looking at the study overall: ViraFEST: roughly ten-day antigen culture of PBMCs, then TCR beta CDR3 sequencing. Crossreactive spike epitopes shared across donors were mapped to their HLA restriction.

With respect to this clone: Its antigen is not known. The germline gene is not matched at one end of the junction; a read error may be the cause.

From germline, CDR1 is LGHDT and CDR2 YNNKEL (reference sequence). This CDR3 has 13 amino acids. The method was immunoSEQ multiplex PCR; TCRdb's version includes in-frame clones alone and lacks a portion of them. The table shows 21,000 or so clones, with about four fifths occurring only once. Unexposed donor CD4+ T cells date from about 2010-2019, before the COVID-19 pandemic. The cells were cultured for approximately ten days before CD4+ T cells were isolated. Testing used SARS-CoV-2 S/N and four cold-coronavirus spikes on unexposed-donor CD4+ T cells, cells permitting. On days 3 and 7, cultures got half fresh IL-2 medium.

The V call is TRBV3-1 (or the pseudogene TRBV3-2), the J call TRBJ2-1; 7 bases map to TRBD2. The sequencing input was CD4+ T cells from PBMCs, cultured in vitro. The sequence was obtained from a human donor in good health. The DNA for the CDR3 is TGCGGCCCCCCAGGTACGGGGGGCAATGAGCAGTTCTTC. Translation: CGPPGTGGNEQFF.